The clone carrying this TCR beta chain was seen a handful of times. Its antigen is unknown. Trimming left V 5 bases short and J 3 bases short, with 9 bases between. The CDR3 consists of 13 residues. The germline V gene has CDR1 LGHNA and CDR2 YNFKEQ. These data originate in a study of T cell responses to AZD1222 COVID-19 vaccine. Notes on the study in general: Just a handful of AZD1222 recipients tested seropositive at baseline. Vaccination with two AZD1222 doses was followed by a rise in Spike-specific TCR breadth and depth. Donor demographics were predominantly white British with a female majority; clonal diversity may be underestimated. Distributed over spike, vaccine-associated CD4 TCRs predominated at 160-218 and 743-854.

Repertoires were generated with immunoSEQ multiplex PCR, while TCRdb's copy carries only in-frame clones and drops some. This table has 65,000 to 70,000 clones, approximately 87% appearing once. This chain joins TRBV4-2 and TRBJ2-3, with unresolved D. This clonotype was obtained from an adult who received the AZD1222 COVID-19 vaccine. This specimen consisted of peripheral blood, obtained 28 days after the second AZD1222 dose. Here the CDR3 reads CASSSDWTDTQYF. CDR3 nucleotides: TGTGCCAGCAGCTCAGATTGGACAGATACGCAGTATTTT.